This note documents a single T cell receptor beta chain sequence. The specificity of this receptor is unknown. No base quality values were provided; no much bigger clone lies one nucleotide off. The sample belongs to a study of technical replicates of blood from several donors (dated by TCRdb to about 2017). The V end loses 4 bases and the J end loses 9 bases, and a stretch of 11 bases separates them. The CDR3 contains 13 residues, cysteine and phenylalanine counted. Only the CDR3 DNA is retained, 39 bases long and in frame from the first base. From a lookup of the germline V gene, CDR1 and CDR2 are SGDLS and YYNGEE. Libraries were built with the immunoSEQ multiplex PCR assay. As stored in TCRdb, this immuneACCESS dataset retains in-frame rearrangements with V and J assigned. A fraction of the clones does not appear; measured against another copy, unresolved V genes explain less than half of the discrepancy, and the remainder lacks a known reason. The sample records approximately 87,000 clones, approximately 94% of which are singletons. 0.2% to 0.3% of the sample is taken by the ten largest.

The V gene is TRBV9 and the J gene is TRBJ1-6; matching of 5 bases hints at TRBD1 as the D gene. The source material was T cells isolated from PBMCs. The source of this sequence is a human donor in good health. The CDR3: CASSPSGGSPLHF. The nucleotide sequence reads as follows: TGTGCCAGCAGCCCCAGCGGGGGTTCACCCCTCCACTTT.